This TCR beta chain originates from a study of cytomegalovirus exposure and HLA in healthy donors. Study findings and constraints: One later analysis reportedly identified an Asian-associated ancestry cluster that showed fewer N-insertions than the roughly 700-donor mean. TCR beta chain V- and J-gene trimming was linked, in a later analysis, to a missense variant in DCLRE1C.

Amplification used 60 Vbeta primers and 13 Jbeta primers. Sequencing was performed with immunoSEQ multiplex PCR; in TCRdb, only in-frame clones are kept and a portion is missing. Its listing shows some 200,000 clones. V trimming: 3 bases; J trimming: 4 bases; junction bases outside the gene matches: 4. The CDR3 has 15 residues. Germline CDR1 SGHRS, CDR2 YFSETQ. Details on this clone: Its antigen is not identified.

This sequence was found in a man aged 25-45 years in good health and CMV-seronegative. The V call is TRBV5-1, the J call TRBJ2-3; 11 positions agree with TRBD1. The sample was PBMCs. CDR3 in amino acids: CASSSGQGEADTQYF. The CDR3 nucleotides are TGCGCCAGCAGCTCGGGACAGGGGGAAGCAGATACGCAGTATTTT.